Presented here are 17 T cell receptor beta chains from one specimen sequenced in a study of cytomegalovirus exposure and HLA in healthy donors. Vbeta (60) and Jbeta (13) primers were used in the PCR. Clones were read by immunoSEQ multiplex PCR, and TCRdb kept only the in-frame ones, dropping some. The sample holds some 130,000 clones, roughly 80% seen once. Sequencing input: PBMCs. These receptors were collected from a middle-aged man in good health and CMV-seronegative.

Of note for this clone: Mismatch with germline at one junction end may stem from a read error. V usage is TRBV7-7 and J usage is TRBJ2-5; 10 bases fit TRBD2. Germline V CDR1 and CDR2: SSHAT, FNYEAQ (reference sequence). This CDR3 comprises 14 residues. Here the CDR3 reads CASSSGLAEETQYF. In DNA form, the CDR3 reads TGTGCTAGCAGCTCCGGACTAGCGGAAGAGACCCAGTACTTC.

This sequence joins TRBV7-9 and TRBJ2-1; 7 nucleotides line up with TRBD2. Germline CDR1 and CDR2: SEHNR and FQNEAQ (reference sequence). The trim removed 1 base at V and 5 bases at J, leaving 5 bases unmatched. The CDR3 is made up of 15 amino acids. The CDR3 coding sequence is TGTGCCAGCAGCTTAGTTTTAGCGGGCCACAATGAGCAGTTCTTC. Residues: CASSLVLAGHNEQFF.

The chain couples TRBV7-3 to TRBJ2-3, with 15 bases fitting TRBD2. Germline V CDR1 and CDR2: SGHTA, FQGTGA. The CDR3 sequence is 15 residues long. The J segment lost 6 bases and the V segment lost 4 bases, leaving 2 bases of the junction unmatched. The CDR3: CASSWTSGGEDTQYF. CDR3 nucleotides: TGTGCCAGCAGCTGGACTAGCGGGGGGGAGGATACGCAGTATTTT. The entire variable domain, with the rest obtained from reference TRBV7-3 and TRBJ2-3, is as follows: GAGVSQTPSNKVTEKGKYVELRCDPISGHTALYWYRQSLGQGPEFLIYFQGTGAADDSGLPNDRFFAVRPEGSVSTLKIQRTERGDSAVYLCASSWTSGGEDTQYFGPGTRLTVL.

V is TRBV5-1 and J is TRBJ1-1; 9 bases agree with TRBD1. Germline CDR1 and CDR2: SGHRS and YFSETQ. Unmatched junction bases numbered 7, after V lost 0 bases and J lost 4 bases. The CDR3 has 16 amino acids. In DNA form, the CDR3 reads TGCGCCAGCAGCTTGGAGGGAAGACAGGGGGGCACTGAAGCTTTCTTT. Translation gives CASSLEGRQGGTEAFF.

J is TRBJ2-2 and V is TRBV5-6; TRBD2 matches at 10 bases. With 2 bases clipped from V and 2 bases from J, the junction kept 6 bases outside the gene matches. Per germline, CDR1 SGHDT and CDR2 YYEEEE. This CDR3 is built from 17 residues. The CDR3 coding sequence is TGTGCCAGCAGCTTAGGAGCGGGGGGGCTTAACACCGGGGAGCTGTTTTTT. Translating gives CASSLGAGGLNTGELFF.

The V and J genes are TRBV18 and TRBJ2-3; no clear D. This CDR3 comprises 16 residues. Germline V CDR1 and CDR2: KGHSH, LQKENI. The V gene lost 3 bases and the J gene lost 0 bases, with 13 bases spanning the gap. DNA of the CDR3: TGTGCCAGCTCACCCGAAATTGCGGTTAGCACAGATACGCAGTATTTT. This sequence encodes CASSPEIAVSTDTQYF.

This chain uses TRBV27 with TRBJ1-5; no reliable D call. Germline V gene sequence: CDR1 MNHEY, CDR2 SMNVEV (reference sequence). The CDR3 spans 17 residues. Between the trimmed V and J ends, which lost 4 bases and 2 bases, there was a span of 18 bases. The CDR3 protein is CASSSSGRINGNQPQHF. The DNA of the CDR3 is TGTGCCAGCAGTTCATCCGGGAGGATAAATGGCAATCAGCCCCAGCATTTT.

The V and J genes are TRBV30 and TRBJ2-1; D unclear. V was cut by 2 bases and J by 4 bases, with 6 bases left in between. Germline CDR1 GTSNPN, CDR2 SVGIG (reference sequence). This CDR3 spans 12 amino acids. CDR3 sequence reads: CAWSTSYNEQFF. Written as DNA, the CDR3 is TGTGCCTGGAGTACGAGTTACAATGAGCAGTTCTTC. The full variable domain, in which reference TRBV30 and TRBJ2-1 provide the parts outside the CDR3, is SQTIHQWPATLVQPVGSPLSLECTVEGTSNPNLYWYRQAAGRGLQLLFYSVGIGQISSEVPQNLSASRPQDRQFILSSKKLLLSDSGFYLCAWSTSYNEQFFGPGTRLTVL.

J is TRBJ2-5 and V is TRBV5-4; tentative D call: TRBD1 (5 bases). The CDR3 consists of 13 residues. V lost 4 bases, J lost 2 bases, and 9 bases lay in between. Germline loops: CDR1 SGHNT, CDR2 YYREEE (reference sequence). The CDR3 reads CASSPDRQETQYF. The CDR3 bases are TGTGCCAGCAGCCCCGACAGACAAGAGACCCAGTACTTC.

The chain links TRBV19 to TRBJ1-1; D is ambiguous. Per germline, CDR1 LNHDA and CDR2 SQIVND (reference sequence). V was cut by 5 bases and J by 1 base, with 14 bases left in between. The CDR3 extends over 15 amino acids. The CDR3 reads CASSEELYSNTEAFF. CDR3 sequence (DNA): TGTGCCAGTAGTGAAGAACTGTATTCGAACACTGAAGCTTTCTTT.

This clone is a singleton in its sample. The genes are TRBV19 and TRBJ1-1; possible D gene TRBD1, 6 bases. V lost 7 bases to trimming and J lost 6 bases, with 9 bases between them. Germline V gene sequence: CDR1 LNHDA, CDR2 SQIVND (reference sequence). The CDR3 runs to 11 residues. CDR3 nucleotides: TGTGCCAGTAAGCAGGGGTCTGAAGCTTTCTTT. It yields the protein CASKQGSEAFF. Full variable domain (remainder filled in from reference TRBV19 and TRBJ1-1): DGGITQSPKYLFRKEGQNVTLSCEQNLNHDAMYWYRQDPGQGLRLIYYSQIVNDFQKGDIAEGYSVSREKKESFPLTVTSAQKNPTAFYLCASKQGSEAFFGQGTRLTVV.

Only one count was recorded for this clone. The gene calls are TRBV6-6 and TRBJ1-1; 9 bases map to TRBD1. The germline V gene has CDR1 MNHNY and CDR2 SVGAGI (reference sequence). The CDR3 runs to 13 residues. V was pared by 8 bases and J by 4 bases, with 5 bases of the junction left unmatched. The CDR3 sequence is CASQDRGFTEAFF. As DNA, the CDR3 is TGTGCCAGCCAGGACAGGGGTTTCACTGAAGCTTTCTTT.

This clone showed up just once. This sequence joins TRBV10-3 and TRBJ1-6, with D tentatively TRBD1 (5 bases). The V end lost 3 bases, the J end lost 15 bases, and 15 bases lay between the germline ends. This CDR3 is 13 amino acids long. Germline CDR1 ENHRY, CDR2 SYGVKD. The CDR3 DNA sequence: TGTGCCATCAGTGAAGGGGCCCCCTTTCTCCTCCACTTT. Encoded protein: CAISEGAPFLLHF.

The gene calls are TRBV7-2 and TRBJ2-4, with 7 nucleotides matching TRBD2. The CDR3 extends over 16 amino acids. V was clipped by 5 bases and J by 0 bases; unmatched bases: 7. The germline V gene encodes CDR1 SGHTA and CDR2 FQGNSA. CDR3 residues: CASSPWGLPAKNIQYF. The CDR3 nucleotides are TGTGCCAGCAGCCCGTGGGGACTACCAGCCAAAAACATTCAGTACTTC.

CDR3 sequence (DNA): TGTGCCAGCAGCGTACCCGGACAGGGGGAGTTTAACAATCAGCCCCAGCATTTT. Translation: CASSVPGQGEFNNQPQHF. The V call is TRBV9, the J call TRBJ1-5; TRBD1 aligns across 10 bases. Germline CDR1 and CDR2: SGDLS and YYNGEE. The junction had 10 bases not matched to a gene; V was cut back by 1 base and J by 3 bases. This CDR3 has 18 amino acids.

The V call is TRBV18, the J call TRBJ1-5; no clear D gene. Trimming left V 2 bases short and J 5 bases short, with 22 bases between. This CDR3 has 18 residues. Germline assignment: CDR1 KGHSH and CDR2 LQKENI. CDR3 loop: CASSPLGGGSFRDQPQHF. For the CDR3, the DNA is TGTGCCAGCTCACCATTGGGAGGAGGGTCTTTTCGTGATCAGCCCCAGCATTTT.

The V gene is TRBV7-9, the J gene TRBJ2-3, with a possible D match to TRBD2 (6 bases). In germline, CDR1 is SEHNR, CDR2 FQNEAQ (reference sequence). V lost 1 base and J 2 bases, leaving 7 bases between the germline ends. The CDR3 contains 14 residues. CDR3 DNA: TGTGCCAGCAGCTTAGGGGACTTCACAGATACGCAGTATTTT. Translating it yields CASSLGDFTDTQYF.